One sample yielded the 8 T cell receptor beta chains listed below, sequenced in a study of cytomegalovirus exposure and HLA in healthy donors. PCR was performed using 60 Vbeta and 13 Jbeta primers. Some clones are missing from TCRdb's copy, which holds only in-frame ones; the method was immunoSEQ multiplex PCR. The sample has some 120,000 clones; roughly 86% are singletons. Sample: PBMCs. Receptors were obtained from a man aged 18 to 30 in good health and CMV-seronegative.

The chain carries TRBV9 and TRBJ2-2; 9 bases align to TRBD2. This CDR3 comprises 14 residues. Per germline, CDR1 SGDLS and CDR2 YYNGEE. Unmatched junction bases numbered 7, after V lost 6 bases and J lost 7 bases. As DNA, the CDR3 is TGTGCCAGCACTCGGGCTAGCGGGGTCGGGGAGCTGTTTTTT. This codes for CASTRASGVGELFF.

CDR3 DNA sequence: TGTGCCAGCAGGCTGGACAGTTCCTACGAGCAGTACTTC. Protein sequence: CASRLDSSYEQYF. This chain uses TRBV6-5 with TRBJ2-7; weak D call: TRBD1 (6 bases). The V gene's germline CDR1 is MNHEY and CDR2 SVGAGI. The V end lost 6 bases, the J end lost 1 base, and 10 bases lay between the germline ends. CDR3 length equals 13 residues.

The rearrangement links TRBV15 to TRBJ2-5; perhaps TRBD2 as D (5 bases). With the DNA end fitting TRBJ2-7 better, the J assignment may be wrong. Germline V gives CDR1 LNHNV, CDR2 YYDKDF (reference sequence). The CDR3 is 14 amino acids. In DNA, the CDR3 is TGTGCCACCAGCAGTTCGGGAAATTCCTACGAGCAGTACTTC. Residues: CATSSSGNSYEQYF.

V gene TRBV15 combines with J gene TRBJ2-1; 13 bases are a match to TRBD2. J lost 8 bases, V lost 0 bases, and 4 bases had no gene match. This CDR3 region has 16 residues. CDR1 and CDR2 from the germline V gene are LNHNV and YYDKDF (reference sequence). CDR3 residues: CATSREPTSGGDEQFF. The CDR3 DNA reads TGTGCCACCAGCAGAGAACCCACTAGCGGGGGGGATGAGCAGTTCTTC.

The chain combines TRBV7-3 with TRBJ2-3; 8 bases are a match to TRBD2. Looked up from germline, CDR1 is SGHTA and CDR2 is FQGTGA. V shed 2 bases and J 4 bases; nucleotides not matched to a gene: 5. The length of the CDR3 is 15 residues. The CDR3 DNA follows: TGTGCCAGCAGCTTACGAGCGGGGGCCCCAGATACGCAGTATTTT. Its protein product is CASSLRAGAPDTQYF. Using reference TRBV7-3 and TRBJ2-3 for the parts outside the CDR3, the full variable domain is GAGVSQTPSNKVTEKGKYVELRCDPISGHTALYWYRQSLGQGPEFLIYFQGTGAADDSGLPNDRFFAVRPEGSVSTLKIQRTERGDSAVYLCASSLRAGAPDTQYFGPGTRLTVL.

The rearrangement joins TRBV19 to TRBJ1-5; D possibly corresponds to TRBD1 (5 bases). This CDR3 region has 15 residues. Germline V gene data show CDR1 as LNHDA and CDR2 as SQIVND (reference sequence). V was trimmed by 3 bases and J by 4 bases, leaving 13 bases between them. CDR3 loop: CASSMGGDGNQPQHF. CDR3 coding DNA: TGTGCCAGTAGTATGGGGGGGGACGGTAATCAGCCCCAGCATTTT.

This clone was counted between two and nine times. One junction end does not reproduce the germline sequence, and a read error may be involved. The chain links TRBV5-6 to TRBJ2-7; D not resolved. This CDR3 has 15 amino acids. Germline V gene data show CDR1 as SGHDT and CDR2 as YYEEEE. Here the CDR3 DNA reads TGTGCCAGCAGTACTGATAAGTTCCCCCGCTACGGGCAGTACTTC. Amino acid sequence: CASSTDKFPRYGQYF. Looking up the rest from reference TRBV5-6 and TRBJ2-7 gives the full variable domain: DAGVTQSPTHLIKTRGQQVTLRCSPKSGHDTVSWYQQALGQGPQFIFQYYEEEERQRGNFPDRFSGHQFPNYSSELNVNALLLGDSALYLCASSTDKFPRYGQYFGPGTRLTVT.

The CDR3 sequence: CATSRATSGTYEQYF. The CDR3 DNA follows: TGTGCCACCAGCAGAGCGACTAGCGGTACCTACGAGCAGTACTTC. V and J are TRBV15 and TRBJ2-7, with 9 bases identical to TRBD2. J gave up 2 bases and V 1 base, and 3 bases lay outside the gene matches. Germline CDR1 and CDR2: LNHNV and YYDKDF (reference sequence). This CDR3 region has 15 residues.